The sequence of this T cell receptor beta chain was determined in a study of radiation and T cells in renal cell carcinoma. Time point denoted: blood 2 weeks post-SBRT. Treatment defined: 15 Gy SBRT to primary tumor, nephrectomy 4 weeks later. This renal cell carcinoma was of the clear cell type. Clones were sequenced by immunoSEQ multiplex PCR, and TCRdb holds only the in-frame ones, with some missing. The sample includes 120,000 or so clones, around nine tenths of them seen just once. The table lists this clone with a count of one. Its target is not known. Notes on the study in general: Pretreatment tumor biopsies were lacking, so baseline clonotypes are unknown.

The sequence was collected from a woman aged 70 to 79 with renal cell carcinoma. The specimen comprised blood, sampled from a patient whose treatment included radiotherapy and nephrectomy.

CDR3 region: CASSSRDRDVNTEAFF. Written as DNA, the CDR3 is TGTGCCAGCAGCTCTCGGGACAGGGACGTGAACACTGAAGCTTTCTTT. The chain links TRBV7-2 to TRBJ1-1, with 9 bases aligning to TRBD1. Germline V gene sequence: CDR1 SGHTA, CDR2 FQGNSA. J gave up 0 bases and V 4 bases, and 6 bases lay outside the gene matches. CDR3 length: 16 residues.